This is a list of T cell receptor beta chains from one sample in a study of cytomegalovirus exposure and HLA in healthy donors. Libraries were prepared by immunoSEQ multiplex PCR; TCRdb keeps only in-frame clonotypes and omits some of them. The repertoire holds some 130,000 clones, with 70% to 90% as singletons. Sequenced material: PBMCs. Receptors were obtained from a young man in good health and CMV-seronegative. Both conserved end residues are part of each CDR3. A D gene is named only where the DNA matches it firmly. Where a row states a size, it is once, few, many or the class of an expanded clone; other rows omit it.

D gene,V gene,clone size,J gene,CDR3 protein,CDR3 DNA
-,TRBV4-2,-,TRBJ1-4,CASSQDTGVGEKLFF,TGTGCCAGCAGCCAAGATACCGGGGTAGGAGAAAAACTGTTTTTT
-,TRBV5-6,-,TRBJ1-1,CASSLGGSGTEAFF,TGTGCCAGCAGCTTGGGAGGGAGCGGCACTGAAGCTTTCTTT
TRBD1,TRBV7-9,-,TRBJ2-7,CASSPRDRSYEQYF,TGTGCCAGCAGCCCCCGGGACAGGTCCTACGAGCAGTACTTC
TRBD1,TRBV23-1,-,TRBJ1-6,CASSQSGGDREFNSPLHF,TGCGCCAGCAGTCAATCGGGCGGGGACAGGGAGTTTAATTCACCCCTCCACTTT
-,TRBV30,-,TRBJ2-5,CAHAGAGLETQYF,TGTGCTCATGCCGGGGCGGGACTTGAGACCCAGTACTTC
-,TRBV29-1,-,TRBJ1-1,CSVSPQDWMNTEAFF,TGCAGCGTTTCCCCCCAGGACTGGATGAACACTGAAGCTTTCTTT
-,TRBV18,-,TRBJ2-7,CASSPQDAGEQYF,TGTGCCAGCTCACCACAGGACGCGGGCGAGCAGTACTTC
-,TRBV18,-,TRBJ2-1,CASSLQRVSGGEQFF,TGTGCCAGCTCACTACAAAGGGTTTCTGGAGGTGAGCAGTTCTTC
-,TRBV10-3,-,TRBJ1-2,CAIRVKQERNYGYTF,TGTGCCATCAGAGTCAAACAGGAACGAAACTATGGCTACACCTTC
-,TRBV30,-,TRBJ2-6,CAWSPGNGANVLTF,TGTGCCTGGAGTCCAGGGAATGGGGCCAACGTCCTGACTTTC
TRBD1,TRBV9,-,TRBJ1-1,CASSPPDRGPTEAFF,TGTGCCAGCAGCCCACCGGACAGGGGGCCCACTGAAGCTTTCTTT
TRBD2,TRBV19,-,TRBJ2-3,CASSVTRSGRASDTQYF,TGTGCCAGTAGTGTGACGCGCAGCGGGAGGGCCTCAGATACGCAGTATTTT
-,TRBV5-1,-,TRBJ1-5,CASSLTGNNQPQHF,TGCGCCAGCAGCTTGACCGGGAACAATCAGCCCCAGCATTTT
-,TRBV7-9,-,TRBJ2-1,CASSLPARYNEQFF,TGTGCCAGCAGCTTACCGGCCAGGTACAATGAGCAGTTCTTC
-,TRBV6-6,-,TRBJ2-1,CASVSRTDSYNEQFF,TGTGCCAGCGTCTCCAGGACAGACTCCTACAATGAGCAGTTCTTC
-,TRBV6-5,-,TRBJ1-1,CASSYTEGNTEAFF,TGTGCCAGCAGTTACACTGAGGGGAACACTGAAGCTTTCTTT
-,TRBV19,-,TRBJ1-1,CASSIDSGDEAFF,TGTGCCAGTAGTATAGATTCAGGGGATGAAGCTTTCTTT
TRBD1,TRBV14,-,TRBJ1-1,CASSLRDRNTEAFF,TGTGCCAGCAGCCTGAGGGACAGGAACACTGAAGCTTTCTTT
TRBD2,TRBV27,-,TRBJ2-1,CASSFVYGGGASYNEQFF,TGTGCCAGCAGTTTTGTATATGGCGGGGGGGCTTCCTACAATGAGCAGTTCTTC
TRBD1,TRBV5-1,few,TRBJ2-7,CASSTDRAEQYF,TGCGCCAGCAGCACGGACAGGGCCGAGCAGTACTTC
TRBD2,TRBV28,-,TRBJ2-5,CASSPPPAGQETQYF,TGTGCCAGCAGCCCCCCCCCAGCGGGGCAAGAGACCCAGTACTTC
-,TRBV27,-,TRBJ2-2,CASSPDTPGIPGELFF,TGTGCCAGCAGTCCCGACACCCCTGGTATACCCGGGGAGCTGTTTTTT
TRBD1,TRBV6-5,-,TRBJ2-7,CASSYQTGVVHEQYF,TGTGCCAGCAGTTATCAGACAGGGGTTGTCCACGAGCAGTACTTC
-,TRBV21-1,-,TRBJ2-7,CARIAGKQSEQYF,TGTGCCAGAATAGCGGGAAAACAGTCCGAGCAGTACTTC
-,TRBV7-2,-,TRBJ1-1,CASSRATGTEAFF,TGTGCCAGCAGCCGAGCGACAGGTACTGAAGCTTTCTTT
-,TRBV5-6,-,TRBJ2-7,CASSLALTDYEQYF,TGTGCCAGCAGCTTGGCCTTAACAGACTACGAGCAGTACTTC
-,TRBV5-1,-,TRBJ2-2,CASSLWGGDTGELFF,TGCGCCAGCAGCTTGTGGGGCGGTGACACCGGGGAGCTGTTTTTT
TRBD1,TRBV18,-,TRBJ2-3,CASSPPGQGLDTQYF,TGTGCCAGCTCCCCCCCGGGACAGGGGCTAGATACGCAGTATTTT
-,TRBV29-1,-,TRBJ1-4,CSALREKLFF,TGCAGCGCCCTCCGGGAGAAACTGTTTTTT
-,TRBV5-5,-,TRBJ2-1,CASSGQLNGNEQFF,TGTGCCAGCAGCGGACAGCTCAATGGGAATGAGCAGTTCTTC
-,TRBV9,once,TRBJ2-2,CASSVGRSGLGELFF,TGTGCCAGCAGCGTAGGGCGGTCCGGCCTAGGGGAGCTGTTTTTT
-,TRBV27,-,TRBJ1-4,CASSFYGGHIANEKLFF,TGTGCCAGCAGTTTTTACGGGGGGCATATAGCTAATGAAAAACTGTTTTTT
-,TRBV27,few,TRBJ2-2,CASSRNTGELFF,TGTGCCAGCAGTCGGAACACCGGGGAGCTGTTTTTT
-,TRBV7-2,-,TRBJ1-2,CASSLHSYGYTF,TGTGCCAGCAGCTTACACTCTTATGGCTACACCTTC
-,TRBV18,-,TRBJ2-7,CASSNGGGRIYEQYF,TGTGCCAGCTCAAATGGGGGCGGGAGAATTTACGAGCAGTACTTC
TRBD1,TRBV6-1,-,TRBJ2-5,CASSEGTGGQETQYF,TGTGCCAGCAGTGAGGGGACAGGGGGCCAGGAGACCCAGTACTTC
-,TRBV2,-,TRBJ1-6,CASGDSSYNSPLHF,TGTGCCAGCGGAGATAGTTCCTATAATTCACCCCTCCACTTT
-,TRBV28,-,TRBJ2-7,CASRQTPGFAYEQYF,TGTGCCAGCAGACAAACGCCGGGGTTCGCCTACGAGCAGTACTTC
TRBD1,TRBV19,-,TRBJ1-5,CASSRDRDQPQHF,TGTGCCAGTAGTCGGGACAGAGATCAGCCCCAGCATTTT
-,TRBV9,-,TRBJ2-2,CASSVASWRSTGELFF,TGTGCCAGCAGCGTAGCGAGTTGGAGGTCCACCGGGGAGCTGTTTTTT
-,TRBV11-2,once,TRBJ1-1,CASSLGQAIKAFF,TGTGCCAGCAGCTTAGGGCAGGCCATTAAAGCTTTCTTT
TRBD1,TRBV6-4,-,TRBJ2-1,CASSLSTTGYNEQFF,TGTGCCAGCAGTTTATCCACGACAGGGTACAATGAGCAGTTCTTC
-,TRBV19,once,TRBJ2-2,CASSIRGGELFF,TGTGCCAGTAGTATACGGGGCGGGGAGCTGTTTTTT
TRBD2,TRBV2,-,TRBJ2-1,CASRPGTSSHEQFF,TGTGCCAGCAGGCCGGGGACTAGCTCCCATGAGCAGTTCTTC
TRBD2,TRBV6-4,-,TRBJ2-1,CASREREGLGNEQFF,TGTGCCAGCAGGGAGCGGGAGGGCCTCGGGAATGAGCAGTTCTTC
-,TRBV6-6,-,TRBJ1-2,CASSYEVFGGDGYTF,TGTGCCAGCAGTTACGAGGTCTTCGGGGGGGATGGCTACACCTTC
-,TRBV27,-,TRBJ2-5,CASRGADAKTQYF,TGTGCCAGCAGGGGGGCAGACGCCAAGACCCAGTACTTC
TRBD1,TRBV19,-,TRBJ1-1,CASSTQGSGTEAFF,TGTGCCAGTAGCACACAGGGGTCGGGCACTGAAGCTTTCTTT
-,TRBV13,-,TRBJ1-5,CASSSWTEGSNQPQHF,TGTGCCAGCAGCTCGTGGACGGAGGGTAGCAATCAGCCCCAGCATTTT
-,TRBV4-1,-,TRBJ1-1,CASSQDGAPAFF,TGCGCCAGCAGCCAAGATGGAGCTCCAGCTTTCTTT
-,TRBV9,-,TRBJ2-1,CASSVVALTSPHEQFF,TGTGCCAGCAGCGTAGTAGCCCTCACTAGCCCCCATGAGCAGTTCTTC
TRBD1,TRBV5-1,-,TRBJ1-6,CASSFGTGRNLNSPLHF,TGCGCCAGCAGCTTCGGGACAGGGAGGAATCTTAATTCACCCCTCCACTTT
TRBD1,TRBV2,-,TRBJ1-5,CASRTEGGIGNQPQHF,TGTGCCAGCAGGACGGAAGGGGGCATAGGCAATCAGCCCCAGCATTTT
TRBD1,TRBV5-6,-,TRBJ2-7,CASSWGGGQGYEQYF,TGTGCCAGCAGCTGGGGTGGGGGACAGGGTTACGAGCAGTACTTC
-,TRBV30,-,TRBJ2-1,CAWSVFLEQFF,TGTGCCTGGAGTGTATTCCTGGAGCAGTTCTTC
-,TRBV27,-,TRBJ1-5,CASSLDSDSNQPQHF,TGTGCCAGCAGTTTAGACAGTGATAGCAATCAGCCCCAGCATTTT
TRBD1,TRBV18,-,TRBJ2-7,CASSPMAQGASYEQYF,TGTGCCAGCTCCCCCATGGCACAGGGGGCTTCCTACGAGCAGTACTTC